What follows is one T cell receptor beta chain and its context. The source of the sample is a study of cytomegalovirus exposure and HLA in healthy donors. This CDR3 has 15 residues. CDR1 MGHRA and CDR2 YSYEKL come from the germline V gene. The ends were cut back, 4 bases at V and 4 bases at J, with 13 bases in the middle. PCR employed 60 Vbeta and 13 Jbeta primers. TCRdb's copy holds only in-frame clones and misses some; the assay was immunoSEQ multiplex PCR. Found here are fewer than 150,000 clones, about four fifths of them singletons; the top ten hold roughly 2%. The chain employs TRBV4-1 and TRBJ2-2; D might be TRBD2 (5 bases). The specimen was PBMCs. This receptor was obtained from a man aged 30 to 45 in good health and CMV-seronegative. CDR3 sequence (DNA): TGCGCCAGCAGCCCACTCACTAGGTTCACCGGGGAGCTGTTTTTT. Protein product: CASSPLTRFTGELFF.